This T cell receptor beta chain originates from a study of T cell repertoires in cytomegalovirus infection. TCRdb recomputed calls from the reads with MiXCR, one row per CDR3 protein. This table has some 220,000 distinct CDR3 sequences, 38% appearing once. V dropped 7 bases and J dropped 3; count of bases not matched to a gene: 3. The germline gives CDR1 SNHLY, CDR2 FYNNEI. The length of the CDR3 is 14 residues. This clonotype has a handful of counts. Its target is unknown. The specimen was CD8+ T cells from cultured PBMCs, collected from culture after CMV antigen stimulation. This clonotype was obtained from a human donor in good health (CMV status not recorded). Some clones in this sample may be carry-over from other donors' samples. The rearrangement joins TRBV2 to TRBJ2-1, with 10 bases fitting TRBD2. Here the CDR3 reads CASIGTSDYNEQFF. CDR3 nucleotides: TGTGCCAGCATAGGGACTAGCGACTACAATGAGCAGTTCTTC. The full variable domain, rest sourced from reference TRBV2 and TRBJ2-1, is EPEVTQTPSHQVTQMGQEVILRCVPISNHLYFYWYRQILGQKVEFLVSFYNNEISEKSEIFDDQFSVERPDGSNFTLKIRSTKLEDSAMYFCASIGTSDYNEQFFGPGTRLTVL.